Listed below are T cell receptor beta chains from one sample, sequenced in a study of T cells in Graves' hyperthyroidism and ophthalmopathy. TCRdb reanalysed the multiplex PCR reads using MiXCR and keeps one entry per CDR3 protein. This sample has almost 600,000 distinct CDR3 sequences, with 35% to 55% found just once. Sequencing used peripheral blood or thyroid tissue (not recorded which). The receptor set was obtained from a woman younger than 30 with Graves' hyperthyroidism. CDR3s include the opening cysteine and the closing phenylalanine or tryptophan. A D gene is named only where the DNA matches it firmly. Clone size is given for some rows only: seen once, a few or many times, or a class if the clone is expanded.

d_call j_call clone_size v_call cdr3_nt cdr3_aa
NA TRBJ1-3 few TRBV30 TGTGCCTGGAGTGTACGATCTGGAAACACCATATATTTT CAWSVRSGNTIYF
TRBD1 TRBJ2-1 NA TRBV29-1 TGCAGCGTAGCACCGGGACAGGAGAACAATGAGCAGTTCTTC CSVAPGQENNEQFF
NA TRBJ2-7 many TRBV24-1 TGTGCCACCAGTGATCTGGGGGTGCAGTACTTC CATSDLGVQYF
NA TRBJ1-5 many TRBV12-3/TRBV12-4 TGTGCCAGCAGTCCCCGTCGTGGAGGGGGAGAACAGCCCCAGCATTTT CASSPRRGGGEQPQHF
TRBD2 TRBJ2-7 NA TRBV2 TGTGCCAGCAGTTCCTATGGGACTAGCGGGACCCGGTACTTC CASSSYGTSGTRYF
NA TRBJ1-1 NA TRBV29-1 TGCAGCCTAGGCCCAGCCATGAACACTGAAGCTTTCTTT CSLGPAMNTEAFF
NA TRBJ1-5 NA TRBV7-9 TGTGCCAGCAGCCCTGAACGGGCAGGCAGGGAGCAGCCCCAGCATTTT CASSPERAGREQPQHF
NA TRBJ2-6 many TRBV5-1 TGCGCCAGCAGCCAGATCGTCTCTGGGGCCAACGTCCTGACTTTC CASSQIVSGANVLTF
TRBD2 TRBJ2-7 many TRBV19 TGTGCCAGTAGTATAGCTAGCGGGAGCAACGAGCAGTACTTC CASSIASGSNEQYF
NA TRBJ2-3 few TRBV20-1 TGCAGTGCTGACCCCTTCGGGGCCGCAGATACGCAGTATTTT CSADPFGAADTQYF
TRBD1 TRBJ1-1 many TRBV19 TGTGCCAGTAGTAATGACAGGGCGATCCCTGAAGCTTTCTTT CASSNDRAIPEAFF
NA TRBJ2-7 few TRBV10-3 TGTGCCACGACGCCCGATGAGCAGTACTTC CATTPDEQYF
TRBD1 TRBJ1-1 NA TRBV29-1 TGCAGCGCGGGAGACAGGGGAGGGACTGAAGCTTTCTTT CSAGDRGGTEAFF
TRBD1 TRBJ1-5 once TRBV2 TGTGCCAGCAGAAAACAGGGGACATACCAGCCCCAGCATTTT CASRKQGTYQPQHF
NA TRBJ2-7 many TRBV9 TGTGCCAGCAGCGTAGGGGGACCCGATCCCGAGCAGTACTTC CASSVGGPDPEQYF
NA TRBJ2-3 NA TRBV14 TGTGCCAGCAGCCATACCCAGGAGACAGATACGCAGTATTTT CASSHTQETDTQYF
NA TRBJ1-1 many TRBV12-3/TRBV12-4 TGTGCCAGCACCCTGTGGGGGGGGCAACCCTCGTCTGAAGCTTTCTTT CASTLWGGQPSSEAFF
TRBD1 TRBJ2-7 NA TRBV9 TGTGCCAGCAGCGTAGCGGCCCCGACAGGGAAATATACCGAGCAGTACTTC CASSVAAPTGKYTEQYF
TRBD1 TRBJ2-5 many TRBV10-3 TGTGCCATCAGTGACCCCGGGACAGGGAAACAAGAGACCCAGTACTTC CAISDPGTGKQETQYF
NA TRBJ2-7 many TRBV25-1 TGTGCCAGCAGCACATGGGGCAGTGGGCACGAGCAGTACTTC CASSTWGSGHEQYF
NA TRBJ2-3 many TRBV14 TGTGCCAGCAGCCTTACCGACAGTGCGCAGTATTTT CASSLTDSAQYF
NA TRBJ2-2 many TRBV14 TGTGCCAGCAGCCTCTACGGGAGACCCACCGGGGAGCTGTTTTTT CASSLYGRPTGELFF
NA TRBJ1-3 many TRBV6-5 TGTGCCAGCACCCAAGGGGTTCTTGGAAACACCATATATTTT CASTQGVLGNTIYF
NA TRBJ2-4 few TRBV13 TGTGCCAGCAGCGTCCGACAGAAAAGCAAAAACATTCAGTACTTC CASSVRQKSKNIQYF
NA TRBJ2-2 NA TRBV9 TGTGCCAGCAGCTCCCGGAGGGGGCGGGAGATTATCACCGGGGAGCTGTTTTTT CASSSRRGREIITGELFF
TRBD2 TRBJ2-5 NA TRBV29-1 TGCAGCCAAGAAGGAGCGGGAGGGCCGGCAGAGACCCAGTACTTC CSQEGAGGPAETQYF
NA TRBJ2-2 few TRBV7-6 TGTGCCAGCAGCTTCTCAGGGGTCGGGGAGCTGTTTTTT CASSFSGVGELFF
NA TRBJ1-2 few TRBV11-3 TGTGCCAGCAGCTTAGATCGAGGGCAGAATTATGGCTACACCTTC CASSLDRGQNYGYTF
NA TRBJ1-2 NA TRBV15 TGTGCCGCCAGCAGCGCCCTGGAGGGCTACACCTTC CAASSALEGYTF
NA TRBJ1-2 NA TRBV15 TGTGCCACCAGCAGAGAAGTAGGGGCAGCTTGGGAGTATGGCTACACCTTC CATSREVGAAWEYGYTF
NA TRBJ2-5 many TRBV6-6 TGTGCCAGCAGTTACTCGATTGCGTTCCAAGAGACCCAGTACTTC CASSYSIAFQETQYF
TRBD1 TRBJ1-4 NA TRBV11-2 TGTGCCAGCAGCTTAGGGACAGGGGGACCGGATGAAAAACTGTTTTTT CASSLGTGGPDEKLFF
NA TRBJ1-4 many TRBV2 TGTGCCAGCAGGGGGGAGGGGGATGCGCTTGAAAAACTGTTTTTT CASRGEGDALEKLFF